This T cell receptor (beta chain) stems from a study of monozygotic twins with inflammatory bowel disease. The unique tags termed UMIs, each holding a 6-nucleotide sample barcode, were added by means of template switching. TCRdb re-called the 5' RACE reads, yielding one record per CDR3 amino acid sequence without DNA. This sample carries 210,000 or so distinct CDR3 sequences, with 7.5% to 9.5% going to the ten biggest clones. The CDR3 contains 17 residues. CDR1 PRHDT and CDR2 FYEKMQ come from the germline V gene (reference sequence). With regard to this clonotype: What it recognizes is unknown.

Study-wide points: Patient repertoires may carry noise from differing immunosuppressive treatments. Relative to healthy twins, IBD patients had fewer clonotypes in common with others, a gap that was especially apparent with disease activity. A single strong clonotype or signal linked to IBD was not supported.

The sequence was collected from a human donor with ulcerative colitis or Crohn's disease, or a healthy co-twin of an affected twin (not recorded which). This rearrangement joins TRBV13 to TRBJ2-2; TCRdb indicates TRBD1, and absent DNA this call remains unverified. Sequencing was done on a sample of blood. CDR3 amino acids: CASSSFTGPRGTGELFF.